This TCR beta chain came from a study of T-cell reconstitution after alpha-beta-depleted transplantation in children. This clonotype was counted many times. This CDR3 is 15 amino acids long. Germline V gene lookup returns CDR1 SGHAT and CDR2 FQNNGV. V lost 2 bases to trimming and J lost 1 base, with 8 bases between them. During its preparation, the TCRbeta library received unique molecular identifiers. Each CDR3 protein is one row after TCRdb ran MiXCR on the PCR reads. The sample includes hundreds of thousands of distinct CDR3 sequences, roughly a tenth of them seen just once. The chain has TRBV11-2 and TRBJ2-2; D unclear. The source of this sequence is a human donor who donated a stem cell graft to a child with acute lymphoblastic leukemia. The material was PBMCs from the stem cell graft donor, obtained from the stem cell graft. CDR3 sequence reads: CASSLIAGNTGELFF. The DNA for the CDR3 is TGTGCCAGCAGCTTAATCGCAGGGAACACCGGGGAGCTGTTTTTT.